The sequence of this TCR beta chain was determined in a study of blood T cell repertoires in COVID-19. Produced via immunoSEQ multiplex PCR; TCRdb's table is partial and in-frame only. The sample carries fewer than 300,000 clones, over 75% recorded once. Participants reported their clinical history, and cohort assignment relied on those reports. What the recovered Cohort 3 donors had was two negative PCRs, clearance, or symptom resolution. Germline V CDR1 and CDR2: SNHLY, FYNNEI. The ends lost 7 bases at V and 7 bases at J; junction bases unmatched: 14. The CDR3 spans 15 residues. The specimen was PBMCs or T cells enriched from blood (not recorded which). The chain has TRBV2 and TRBJ2-5; TRBD2 agrees at 8 bases. The clonotype originates from a man aged 18 to 30 who had recovered from COVID-19. This chain's CDR3 is CASTESAGGLGTQYF. CDR3 coding DNA: TGTGCCAGCACCGAGAGCGCGGGGGGCCTGGGGACCCAGTACTTC.